What follows is one T cell receptor beta chain and its context. The antigen is not known. This specimen comes from a study of OX40 agonist ivuxolimab in advanced cancers. Regarding the study as a whole: Some nonresponders additionally presented with little normalized T-cell clonal expansion. Researchers did not determine the expanded peripheral T cells' antigen specificity.

Looked up from germline, CDR1 is SEHNR and CDR2 is FQNEAQ (reference sequence). CDR3 length equals 15 residues. V lost 3 bases and J lost 2, with 13 bases in between. Data came from immunoSEQ multiplex PCR; TCRdb stores just in-frame clones and leaves some out. The sample holds roughly 60,000 clones, roughly nine tenths seen once. No patient had autoimmune disease or received systemic immunosuppression. This receptor was identified in an adult with an advanced solid tumor such as melanoma, head and neck, liver or kidney cancer. The genes are TRBV7-9 and TRBJ1-1; no definite D call. This sample comprised CD4+ or CD8+ T cells sorted from blood, obtained in a trial of the OX40 agonist ivuxolimab. The CDR3 sequence is CASSLSSVLNTEAFF. The CDR3 bases are TGTGCCAGCAGCTTGTCCTCGGTCCTTAACACTGAAGCTTTCTTT.